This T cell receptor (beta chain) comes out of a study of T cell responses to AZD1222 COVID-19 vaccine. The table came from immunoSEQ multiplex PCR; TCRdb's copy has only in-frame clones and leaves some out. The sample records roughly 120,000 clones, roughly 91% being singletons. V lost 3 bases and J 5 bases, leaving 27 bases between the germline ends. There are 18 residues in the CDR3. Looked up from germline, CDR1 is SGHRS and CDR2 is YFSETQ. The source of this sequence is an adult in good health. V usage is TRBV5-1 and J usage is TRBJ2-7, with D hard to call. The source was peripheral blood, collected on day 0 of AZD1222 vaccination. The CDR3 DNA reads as TGCGCCAGCAGCTGGGGAATGAGTCTAGGGATTATCTTGGACGAGCAGTACTTC. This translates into CASSWGMSLGIILDEQYF. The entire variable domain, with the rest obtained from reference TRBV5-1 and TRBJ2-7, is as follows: KAGVTQTPRYLIKTRGQQVTLSCSPISGHRSVSWYQQTPGQGLQFLFEYFSETQRNKGNFPGRFSGRQFSNSRSEMNVSTLELGDSALYLCASSWGMSLGIILDEQYFGPGTRLTVT.